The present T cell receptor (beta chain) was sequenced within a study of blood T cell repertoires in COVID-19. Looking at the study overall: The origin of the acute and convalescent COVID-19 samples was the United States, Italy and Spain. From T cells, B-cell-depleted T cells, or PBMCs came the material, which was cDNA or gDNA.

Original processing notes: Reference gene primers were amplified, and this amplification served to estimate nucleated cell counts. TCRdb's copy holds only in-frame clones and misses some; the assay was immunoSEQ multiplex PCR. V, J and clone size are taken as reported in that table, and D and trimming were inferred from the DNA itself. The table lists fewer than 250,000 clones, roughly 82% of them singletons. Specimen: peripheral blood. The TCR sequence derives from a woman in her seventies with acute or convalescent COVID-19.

The CDR3 region has the DNA TGCGCCAGCAGCTTGAATGGAGGGGGGGACTATGGCTACACCTTC. Protein sequence: CASSLNGGGDYGYTF. The gene calls are TRBV5-1 and TRBJ1-2; tentative D call: TRBD1 (6 bases). This CDR3 is built from 15 residues. V was pared by 1 base and J by 3 bases, with 13 bases between. CDR1 and CDR2 from the germline V gene are SGHRS and YFSETQ. The full variable domain, completed using reference TRBV5-1 and TRBJ1-2, is KAGVTQTPRYLIKTRGQQVTLSCSPISGHRSVSWYQQTPGQGLQFLFEYFSETQRNKGNFPGRFSGRQFSNSRSEMNVSTLELGDSALYLCASSLNGGGDYGYTFGSGTRLTVV.